These 16 T cell receptor beta chains originate from one sample sequenced in a study of metastatic and nonmetastatic thyroid tumors. TCRdb re-analyzed the PCR reads through MiXCR. The data show several thousand clones, 15% to 20% seen once. No patient had received any treatment before thyroid surgery. Sequenced input: tumor tissue. These receptors all come from a male donor with papillary thyroid cancer or a benign thyroid nodule (not recorded which). Some clones in this sample may be carry-over from other donors' samples.

This clone was seen many times. The V call is TRBV5-6, the J call TRBJ2-1; 7 bases agree with TRBD2. The CDR3 has 13 residues. CDR1 SGHDT and CDR2 YYEEEE come from the germline V gene. V gave up 2 bases and J gave up 9 bases; unmatched junction bases: 5. The CDR3: CASSFQTSREQFF. Written as DNA, the CDR3 is TGTGCCAGCAGCTTCCAGACTAGCCGTGAGCAGTTCTTC.

The chain has TRBV19 and TRBJ2-2; tentative D call: TRBD2 (7 bases). V lost 9 bases and J lost 5, with 13 bases in between. CDR1 and CDR2 from the germline V gene are LNHDA and SQIVND (reference sequence). The CDR3 extends over 13 amino acids. The CDR3, as DNA: TGTGCCAGCGGGGGGCCAAATACCGGGGAGCTGTTTTTT. This encodes CASGGPNTGELFF.

This clone was found a few times. V gene TRBV12-3 or TRBV12-4 combines with J gene TRBJ2-6; D assignment may be TRBD1 or TRBD2 (5 bases each). The germline V and J ends were trimmed by 2 bases and 2 bases, with 10 bases remaining between them. The CDR3 extends over 16 amino acids. CDR3 protein: CASSLFWGTGANVLTF. The CDR3 nucleotides are TGTGCCAGCAGTTTATTTTGGGGGACTGGGGCCAACGTCCTGACTTTC.

This clone counts as large. CDR3 region: CASSNQVDEQFF. CDR3 nucleotide sequence: TGTGCCAGCAGCAACCAGGTCGATGAGCAGTTCTTC. The chain joins TRBV7-6 to TRBJ2-1; D not certain. From germline, CDR1 is SGHVS and CDR2 FNYEAQ. V lost 5 bases to trimming and J lost 8 bases, with 10 bases between them. The CDR3 loop spans 12 amino acids.

This sequence joins TRBV28 and TRBJ2-1, with 14 nucleotides matching TRBD2. Trimming cost V 6 bases and J 6 bases; bases outside gene matches: 7. The length of the CDR3 is 16 residues. Looked up from germline, CDR1 is MDHEN and CDR2 is SYDVKM. CDR3 sequence reads: CASSTRTSGRFNEQFF. For the CDR3, the DNA is TGTGCCAGCAGCACCCGGACTAGCGGGAGGTTCAATGAGCAGTTCTTC.

The table lists this clone with many counts. V and J are TRBV4-3 and TRBJ2-3; TRBD2 matches at 8 bases. The CDR3 is 16 residues long. V was pared by 2 bases and J by 0 bases, with 4 bases of the junction left unmatched. Germline V gene lookup returns CDR1 LGHNA and CDR2 YSLEER. The DNA for the CDR3 is TGCGCCAGCAGCCAAAGCGGGGGACTTAGCACAGATACGCAGTATTTT. This gives the protein CASSQSGGLSTDTQYF.

Judged by abundance, this clone is medium-sized. The chain links TRBV12-3 or TRBV12-4 to TRBJ1-1; a possible D gene is TRBD1 (6 bases). V was pared by 9 bases and J by 1 base, with 18 bases between. CDR3 length equals 15 residues. In nucleotides, the CDR3 is TGTGCCAGAAAAACCAACAGGGACCAGAACACTGAAGCTTTCTTT. Its protein product is CARKTNRDQNTEAFF.

This clone is medium-sized within its sample. The chain couples TRBV6-2 or TRBV6-3 to TRBJ2-5; tentatively, D is TRBD1 (5 bases). This CDR3 comprises 16 residues. V dropped 6 bases and J dropped 7 bases, with 24 bases sitting between them. In germline, CDR1 is MNHEY, CDR2 SVGEGT. The CDR3 sequence is CASSHPRVSILVTQYF. The CDR3 DNA reads as TGTGCCAGCAGCCACCCCAGGGTGAGTATTCTTGTGACCCAGTACTTC.

This clone was observed at least ten times. V gene TRBV7-7 combines with J gene TRBJ2-3; 14 bases are shared with TRBD2. V lost 4 bases to trimming and J lost 5 bases; unmatched junction nucleotides: 5. CDR1 and CDR2 from the germline V gene are SSHAT and FNYEAQ (reference sequence). This CDR3 has 16 residues. The CDR3 sequence is CASSSGLAGALDTQYF. The CDR3 region has the DNA TGTGCCAGCAGCTCGGGACTAGCGGGAGCCCTAGATACGCAGTATTTT.

The table lists this clone with a few counts. The chain is built from TRBV27 and TRBJ2-7, with 7 bases fitting TRBD2. V lost 4 bases and J lost 5; bases outside the gene matches: 11. The CDR3 is made up of 15 amino acids. The V gene's germline CDR1 is MNHEY and CDR2 SMNVEV (reference sequence). CDR3 sequence: CASSSGDYGHHEQYF. CDR3 in DNA: TGTGCCAGCAGTTCGGGGGACTACGGGCATCACGAGCAGTACTTC.

The chain uses TRBV5-5 and TRBJ2-2; 8 bases align to TRBD1. In germline, CDR1 is SGHKS, CDR2 YYEKEE (reference sequence). After removal of 7 bases from V and 8 bases from J, the junction contained 7 bases not matched to a gene. This CDR3 comprises 13 residues. DNA of the CDR3: TGTGCCAGCCGTGGACAGGGAGAGGGGGAGCTGTTTTTT. Its protein product is CASRGQGEGELFF.

This clone was seen repeatedly, ten times or more. The genes are TRBV7-2 and TRBJ1-4; 10 bases agree with TRBD1. The J segment lost 5 bases and the V segment lost 6 bases, leaving 3 bases of the junction unmatched. The germline CDR1 and CDR2 sequences are SGHTA and FQGNSA. The CDR3 totals 14 residues. The CDR3 DNA reads as TGTGCCAGCAGACAGGACAGGGGGAATGAAAAACTGTTTTTT. It yields the protein CASRQDRGNEKLFF.

With respect to this clone: At one boundary the junction diverges from the germline segment, which might be a read error. V gene TRBV2 combines with J gene TRBJ2-7; 9 bases match TRBD2. CDR3 length equals 12 residues. Germline-derived CDR1 and CDR2 are SNHLY and FYNNEI. CDR3 protein: CASSERLAGLSF. The CDR3 DNA reads as TGTGCCAGCAGTGAACGGCTAGCGGGACTATCCTTC.

This clone is large by share. J is TRBJ2-7 and V is TRBV12-3 or TRBV12-4, with D maybe TRBD2 (5 bases). The length of the CDR3 is 12 residues. The ends were cut back, 7 bases at V and 2 bases at J, with 9 bases in the middle. The CDR3 spells CASTRGPYEQYF. CDR3 nucleotides: TGTGCCAGCACCCGAGGGCCCTACGAGCAGTACTTC.

This clone showed up just once. This chain links TRBV20-1 with TRBJ2-3; 10 nucleotides align to TRBD2. Losses at the gene ends were 6 bases for V and 5 bases for J; bases not matched to a gene: 5. This CDR3 spans 13 amino acids. The V gene's germline CDR1 is DFQATT and CDR2 SNEGSKA (reference sequence). The CDR3 DNA sequence: TGCAGTGCCCCCGGACTAGCGGAAGATACGCAGTATTTT. Its translation: CSAPGLAEDTQYF.

This clone qualifies as medium-sized. The chain couples TRBV5-1 to TRBJ2-7, with 7 bases lining up with TRBD1. Unmatched junction bases numbered 10, after V lost 5 bases and J lost 2 bases. CDR3 length equals 15 residues. Germline CDR1 reads SGHRS; CDR2 reads YFSETQ. CDR3 sequence reads: CASRKGTVSTYEQYF. CDR3 DNA: TGCGCCAGCAGAAAGGGGACAGTTAGTACCTACGAGCAGTACTTC.